The source of this TCR beta chain is a study of shared clonotypes between healthy human individuals. Study-wide background: Each donor had three CD4 naive, three CD4 memory, two CD8 naive and one CD8 memory plate.

The CDR3 extends over 14 amino acids. From germline, CDR1 is SGHAT and CDR2 FQNNGV. V lost 1 base and J lost 6, with 12 bases in between. Several immunoSEQ 96-well plates shared each subset's DNA, each plate a replicate. The data were produced by immunoSEQ multiplex PCR, yet TCRdb's version contains in-frame clones alone and is incomplete. The sample lists about 960,000 clones, 60% to 85% occurring once. In regard to this clone: The antigen remains undetermined.

Overall study results and limits: The low donor count limited represented genetic and exposure-history diversity. Relative to clonotypes present in all four donors, those not shared had lower generation probabilities.

The gene calls are TRBV11-2 and TRBJ1-2, with D perhaps TRBD1 (6 bases). The sequencing input was memory CD4+ T cells sorted from blood. Subset reported: CD45RA-negative fraction. The source is a man in his late teens or twenties in good health. For the CDR3, the DNA is TGTGCCAGCAGCTTAGCGGCCAGGGGAGATGGCTACACCTTC. This codes for CASSLAARGDGYTF.